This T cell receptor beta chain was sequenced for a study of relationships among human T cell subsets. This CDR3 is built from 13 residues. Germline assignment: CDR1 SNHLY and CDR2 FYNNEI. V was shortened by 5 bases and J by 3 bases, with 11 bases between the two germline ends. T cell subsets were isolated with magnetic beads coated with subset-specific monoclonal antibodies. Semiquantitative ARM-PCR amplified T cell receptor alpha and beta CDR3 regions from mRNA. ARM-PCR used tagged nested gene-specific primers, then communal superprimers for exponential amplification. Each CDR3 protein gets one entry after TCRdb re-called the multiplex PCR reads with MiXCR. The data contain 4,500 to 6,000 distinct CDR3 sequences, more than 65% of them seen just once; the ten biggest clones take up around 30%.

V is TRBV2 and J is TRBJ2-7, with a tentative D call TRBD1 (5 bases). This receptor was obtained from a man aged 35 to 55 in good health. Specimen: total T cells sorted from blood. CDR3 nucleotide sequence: TGTGCCAGCAGTCAGGGAACCTTCTACGAGCAGTACTTC. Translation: CASSQGTFYEQYF.